Sequencing of this T cell receptor beta chain was carried out in a study of T cell changes during pregnancy in multiple sclerosis. The CDR3 consists of 14 residues. The germline V and J ends were trimmed by 0 bases and 0 bases, with 7 bases remaining between them. Per germline, CDR1 SGDLS and CDR2 YYNGEE. Measured with immunoSEQ multiplex PCR; TCRdb has only the in-frame clones, and not every one. The sample carries over 65,000 clones, less than 95% recorded once. The specimen comprised peripheral blood, sampled in the first trimester of pregnancy. The sequence was obtained from a female donor in good health, enrolled as a control in a pregnancy study. The chain couples TRBV9 to TRBJ2-7; D is ambiguous. The chain's CDR3 is CASSVASSSYEQYF. For the CDR3, the DNA is TGTGCCAGCAGCGTAGCTAGTTCCTCCTACGAGCAGTACTTC.